This T cell receptor beta chain was sequenced for a study of T-cell memory formation after mild COVID-19. This clonotype was seen more than once but under ten times. Its antigen is not known. General observations from the study: In second-wave clones peaking day 37, SARS-CoV-2 specificity remained unconfirmed. Contracting clones, day 15 to 85, had balanced CD4/CD8, and later expanders favored CD4+. Some SARS-CoV-2-responding clones were already detected in memory before infection. Contracting CD8+ clones were enriched in EMRA, CD4+ mainly in CM and EM.

The CDR3 is 15 residues long. With V trimmed by 4 bases and J by 3 bases, 4 bases remained unmatched. A single record per CDR3 protein comes from TCRdb applying MiXCR to the 5' RACE reads. The table has a few hundred thousand distinct CDR3 sequences, about 27% seen once. The gene calls are TRBV12-3 or TRBV12-4 and TRBJ2-2, with 8 nucleotides matching TRBD1. This receptor was obtained from an adult woman who had mild COVID-19 (a few samples of this study predate the infection). Cell type and time point are not known. The sequencing input was PBMCs or a T cell subset sorted from them (not recorded which). The CDR3 DNA sequence: TGTGCCAGCAGTTCGGACAGGGTAGACACCGGGGAGCTGTTTTTT. This sequence encodes CASSSDRVDTGELFF.